This paragraph covers one T cell receptor (beta chain) sequence. What it binds is unknown. The PCR employed 60 Vbeta primers together with 13 Jbeta primers. Assay used: immunoSEQ multiplex PCR; TCRdb lists only in-frame clones, some missing. This sample has around 70,000 clones, with about 72% found just once. The CDR3 length is 13 residues. Trimming left V 11 bases short and J 0 bases short, with 13 bases between. Germline V CDR1 and CDR2: LNHDA, SQIVND (reference sequence). The record originates from a study of cytomegalovirus exposure and HLA in healthy donors. Study-wide context: In an early release, HLA-typed donors contributed roughly 85 million unique TCR sequences.

General study points: It was assumed in the presence/absence analyses that sequencing depth was roughly uniform across donors. Rates of TCR association differed by HLA locus in a later analysis, with DRB1 highest and HLA-C lowest. For most TCR beta V segments, an earlier analysis put the productive rate at about 87% or about 30% of the time.

The TCR originated in a girl under 18 in good health and CMV-seropositive. The sample comprised PBMCs. The J gene is TRBJ1-1, the V gene TRBV19; D not certain. CDR3 DNA sequence: TGTGCCTGTAACAGTCAGATGAACACTGAAGCTTTCTTT. This sequence encodes CACNSQMNTEAFF.